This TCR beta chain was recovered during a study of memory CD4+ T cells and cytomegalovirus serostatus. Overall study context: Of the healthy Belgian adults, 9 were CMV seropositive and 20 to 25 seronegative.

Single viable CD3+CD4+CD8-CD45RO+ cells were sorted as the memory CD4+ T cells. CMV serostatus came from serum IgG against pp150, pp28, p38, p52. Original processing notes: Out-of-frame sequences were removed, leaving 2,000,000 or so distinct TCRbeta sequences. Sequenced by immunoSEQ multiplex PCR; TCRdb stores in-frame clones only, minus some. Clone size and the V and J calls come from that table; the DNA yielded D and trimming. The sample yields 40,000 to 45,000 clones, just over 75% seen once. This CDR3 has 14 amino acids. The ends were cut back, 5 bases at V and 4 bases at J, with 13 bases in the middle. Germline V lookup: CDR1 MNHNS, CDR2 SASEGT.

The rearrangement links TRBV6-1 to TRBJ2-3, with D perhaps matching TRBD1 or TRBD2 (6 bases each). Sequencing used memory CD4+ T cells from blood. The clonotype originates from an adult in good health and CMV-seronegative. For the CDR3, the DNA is TGTGCCAGCAGTACCAGGGGAGGTCCAGATACGCAGTATTTT. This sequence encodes CASSTRGGPDTQYF.